The present T cell receptor beta chain was sequenced within a study of blood T cell repertoires in COVID-19. Study information: Sample material is recorded as cDNA or gDNA derived from T cells, B-cell-depleted T cells, or PBMCs.

Cohorts were determined from participant-reported clinical history. Authors' analysis steps: Estimated nucleated cell counts came from reference gene primer amplification. Data came from immunoSEQ multiplex PCR; TCRdb stores just in-frame clones and leaves some out. Clone size and the V and J calls come from that table; the DNA yielded D and trimming. The table includes around 480,000 clones, around 87% detected once. This clonotype was obtained from a woman in her late teens or twenties who had recovered from COVID-19. Material: PBMCs or T cells enriched from blood (not recorded which).

CDR3 nucleotide sequence: TGCAGCGTTAGCTCAGAAGGGCAGGGATCGGGCTACACCTTC. Its protein is CSVSSEGQGSGYTF. The chain combines TRBV29-1 with TRBJ1-2; weak D call: TRBD1 (5 bases). Trimming cost V 5 bases and J 8 bases, with 21 bases left between them. CDR3 length: 14 residues. Germline-derived CDR1 and CDR2 are SQVTM and ANQGSEA.